A selection of T cell receptor beta chains follows, all from one sample in a study of T cells of healthy individuals. MiXCR, applied by TCRdb to the 5' RACE reads, yields one record per CDR3 protein. The sample lists just over 40,000 distinct CDR3 sequences; 3.5% to 5.5% were seen once. These receptor sequences come from a human donor in good health. The CDR3 runs from the conserved cysteine through the conserved F or W. D genes are given only for firm matches. Not all rows give a size; the values are once, few, many and, for expanded clones, a class.

CDR3 protein: CASSQAGEYTGNTIYF
CDR3 DNA: TGTGCCAGCAGCCAAGCAGGGGAGTATACTGGAAACACCATATATTTT
J gene: TRBJ1-3
V gene: TRBV3-1
clone size: -
CDR3 length: 16
D gene: -

CDR3 protein: CASSRGSKDTEAFF
CDR3 DNA: TGTGCCAGCAGTCGTGGGAGTAAGGACACTGAAGCTTTCTTT
J gene: TRBJ1-1
V gene: TRBV6-6
clone size: many
CDR3 length: 14
D gene: -

CDR3 protein: CASSFSRGTEAFF
CDR3 DNA: TGCGCCAGCAGCTTTTCCCGGGGCACTGAAGCTTTCTTT
J gene: TRBJ1-1
V gene: TRBV5-1
clone size: many
CDR3 length: 13
D gene: -

CDR3 protein: CASSDMDGLHEQFF
CDR3 DNA: TGTGCCAGCAGTGATATGGACGGCTTGCATGAGCAGTTCTTC
J gene: TRBJ2-1
V gene: TRBV25-1
clone size: few
CDR3 length: 14
D gene: -

CDR3 protein: CSASRADNSPLHF
CDR3 DNA: TGCAGTGCTAGTCGGGCCGATAATTCACCCCTCCACTTT
J gene: TRBJ1-6
V gene: TRBV20-1
clone size: few
CDR3 length: 13
D gene: -

CDR3 protein: CATSAHRSYNYNEQFF
CDR3 DNA: TGTGCCACCAGTGCCCACAGATCCTACAACTACAATGAGCAGTTCTTC
J gene: TRBJ2-1
V gene: TRBV24-1
clone size: many
CDR3 length: 16
D gene: -

CDR3 protein: CASSTRQADTQYF
CDR3 DNA: TGTGCCAGCAGTACCAGACAGGCAGATACGCAGTATTTT
J gene: TRBJ2-3
V gene: TRBV12-3/TRBV12-4
clone size: -
CDR3 length: 13
D gene: -

CDR3 protein: CASSLDLSLNYGYTF
CDR3 DNA: TGTGCCAGCAGCTTGGACCTCAGCCTAAACTATGGCTACACCTTC
J gene: TRBJ1-2
V gene: TRBV5-4
clone size: few
CDR3 length: 15
D gene: -

CDR3 protein: CASSTTGGGKNEQFF
CDR3 DNA: TGTGCCAGCAGTACGACAGGGGGTGGTAAGAATGAGCAGTTCTTC
J gene: TRBJ2-1
V gene: TRBV28
clone size: many
CDR3 length: 15
D gene: TRBD1

CDR3 protein: CASSRGVPTYNEQFF
CDR3 DNA: TGTGCCAGCTCTAGAGGGGTCCCCACCTACAATGAGCAGTTCTTC
J gene: TRBJ2-1
V gene: TRBV6-2/TRBV6-3
clone size: -
CDR3 length: 15
D gene: -

CDR3 protein: CASSLFGGTGANVLTF
CDR3 DNA: TGTGCCAGCAGCTTATTCGGGGGCACTGGGGCCAACGTCCTGACTTTC
J gene: TRBJ2-6
V gene: TRBV7-8
clone size: many
CDR3 length: 16
D gene: -

CDR3 protein: CSARTGGADYEQYF
CDR3 DNA: TGCAGTGCCCGGACAGGAGGGGCCGACTACGAGCAGTACTTC
J gene: TRBJ2-7
V gene: TRBV20-1
clone size: many
CDR3 length: 14
D gene: -